This TCR beta chain was documented in a study of neurological immune-mediated disorders (dated by TCRdb to the late 2010s). About the full investigation: Using UMI-based sequencing, the study compared peripheral blood TCR-beta repertoires from patients with HTLV-I-associated myelopathy (HAM/TSP), patients with multiple sclerosis, and healthy controls. The approximately 110 TCR-beta libraries covered PBMC samples along with longitudinal samples, technical triplicates, and paired sorted CD4+ and CD8+ T-cell subsets. Each longitudinal HAM/TSP and healthy donor was sampled at 3 time-points spaced at roughly 3-45 month intervals. The cohort comprised about 70 subjects: 15 or so HAM/TSP patients, 35 or so multiple sclerosis patients and 20 or so healthy controls.

The time point label for this specimen denotes: longitudinal time-point 3. The healthy controls were volunteers from a blood bank in Maryland, USA. Libraries from unsorted PBMCs were made from 2 million PBMCs kept in RNAlater at -80 degrees C until RNA extraction. Peripheral blood was subjected to Ficoll-Hypaque density gradient centrifugation to isolate PBMCs, which were then cryopreserved in liquid nitrogen. Overall study outcomes, separate from this receptor: TCR clonal expansion was greatest in HAM/TSP patients and smallest in MS patients, who ranked below even healthy controls. Expanded clones from different subjects shared no identical CDR3 amino acid sequences, which suggests that TCR-beta repertoires were private in all groups.

At least ten counts were recorded for this clonotype. Its target antigen remains unknown. One base away there is no much larger clone; base qualities are not given. cDNA was synthesized by template-switch 5'RACE using a primer carrying a 10-nucleotide random unique molecular identifier by which each TCR transcript was tagged. Over 190 million TCR-beta sequences, covering 15-18 subjects, were produced in each sequencing run. The RNeasy kit was used for extraction of total RNA. TCR-beta VDJ regions were amplified with primers for the TCR constant region and the 5'RACE anchor, using the KAPA Real-time Library Amplification kit. Sample indexes and Illumina adaptors were added in a first PCR, after which library yield was increased in a second PCR. After purification with Ampure beads, the TCR product of roughly 650 bp was size-selected on a 2% E-gel SizeSelection system. Before pooling, libraries had their quality checked on a Bioanalyzer, their concentration measured with Qubit, and their quantity determined with the Kapa Library Quantification kit. Paired-end 2 x 150 bp sequencing of the libraries was performed on an Illumina HiSeq 2500. To increase sequence diversity, roughly 24-32% phiX was spiked into each library pool. As for how the authors treated the data: Quality-filtered reads were processed with the UMI-based MiGEC pipeline, and over 75% of raw TCR sequences were removed by the MiGEC pipeline during error correction. VDJ genes were aligned to IMGT germline references, and each clonotype was defined by a unique CDR3 amino acid sequence together with V-J genes. Clonal expansion, Shannon diversity and CDR3 relatedness (CalcPairwiseDistances, ClusterSamples) were evaluated with VDJtools, and phylogenetic trees were built with CLCbio workbench. Clones with at least 8 unique UMIs were defined as expanded, with this threshold being based on coefficient-of-variation modelling across technical triplicates. In TCRdb, the public reads were trimmed at Q25 with fastp and aligned with MiXCR, with productive beta chains retained. Merged by CDR3 protein, the rows form single entries marked with the most common genes and DNA. None of the V and J calls come from the authors' own analysis; TCRdb made them. This sample lists about 49,000 distinct CDR3 sequences; roughly 8.3% were detected once. The ten largest clones capture roughly 2% of the sample.

Taken from the germline V gene (reference sequence), the CDR1 and CDR2 loops are WNHNN and SYGVQD. Trimmed from V: 6 bases; trimmed from J: 6 bases; junction bases lacking a gene match: 3. From the cysteine through the phenylalanine, the CDR3 covers 15 amino acids. Only the CDR3 DNA is retained, 45 bases long and in frame from the first base. This sequence was found in a middle-aged woman in good health. This chain is built from TRBV10-1 and TRBJ2-2, with 14 bases in between that match TRBD2. Sample: PBMCs. The nucleotides are TGCGCCAGCAGCGGACTAGCGGGAGGATCCGGGGAGCTGTTTTTT. Its product reads: CASSGLAGGSGELFF.